This T cell receptor (beta chain) was observed in a study of T cell responses to AZD1222 COVID-19 vaccine. Germline lookup yields CDR1 MDHEN and CDR2 SYDVKM. V gave up 5 bases and J gave up 6 bases, with 16 bases separating them. The CDR3 length is 14 residues. Profiled with immunoSEQ multiplex PCR; TCRdb holds only in-frame clones, not every one. Found here are around 140,000 clones; the top ten clones hold 2% to 2.5%. The chain uses TRBV28 and TRBJ1-1, with D perhaps matching TRBD1 (6 bases). The material sequenced was peripheral blood. The sequence came from an adult in good health. CDR3 sequence: CASSPRQEAAEAFF. The DNA for the CDR3 is TGTGCCAGCAGTCCGAGACAGGAAGCGGCTGAAGCTTTCTTT. The full variable domain, with the rest looked up from reference TRBV28 and TRBJ1-1, is DVKVTQSSRYLVKRTGEKVFLECVQDMDHENMFWYRQDPGLGLRLIYFSYDVKMKEKGDIPEGYSVSREKKERFSLILESASTNQTSMYLCASSPRQEAAEAFFGQGTRLTVV.